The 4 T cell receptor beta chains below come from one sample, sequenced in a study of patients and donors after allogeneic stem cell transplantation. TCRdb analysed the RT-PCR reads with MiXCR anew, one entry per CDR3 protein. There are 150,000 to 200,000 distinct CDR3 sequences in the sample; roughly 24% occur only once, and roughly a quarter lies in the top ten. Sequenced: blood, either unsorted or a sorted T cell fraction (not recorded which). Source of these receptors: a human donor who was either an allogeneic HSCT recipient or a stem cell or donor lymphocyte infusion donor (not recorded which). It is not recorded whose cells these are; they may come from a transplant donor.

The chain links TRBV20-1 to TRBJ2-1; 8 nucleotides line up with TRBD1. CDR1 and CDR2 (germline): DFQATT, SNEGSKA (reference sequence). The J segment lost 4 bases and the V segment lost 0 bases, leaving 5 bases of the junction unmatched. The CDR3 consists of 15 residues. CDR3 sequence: CSARDQGALYNEQFF. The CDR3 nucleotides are TGCAGTGCTAGAGATCAGGGGGCCCTGTACAATGAGCAGTTCTTC.

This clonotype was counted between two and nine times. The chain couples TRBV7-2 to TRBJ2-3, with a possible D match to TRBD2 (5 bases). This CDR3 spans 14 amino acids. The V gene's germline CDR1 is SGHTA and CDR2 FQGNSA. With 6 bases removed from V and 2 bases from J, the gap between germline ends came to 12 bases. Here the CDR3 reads CASRRTHSTDTQYF. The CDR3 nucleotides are TGTGCCAGCAGAAGGACTCATTCCACAGATACGCAGTATTTT.

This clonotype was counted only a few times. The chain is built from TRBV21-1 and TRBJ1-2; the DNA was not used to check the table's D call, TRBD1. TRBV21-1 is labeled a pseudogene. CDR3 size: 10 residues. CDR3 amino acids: CASSIRDRAF. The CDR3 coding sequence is TGTGCCAGCAGCATCCGGGACCGGGCCTTC.

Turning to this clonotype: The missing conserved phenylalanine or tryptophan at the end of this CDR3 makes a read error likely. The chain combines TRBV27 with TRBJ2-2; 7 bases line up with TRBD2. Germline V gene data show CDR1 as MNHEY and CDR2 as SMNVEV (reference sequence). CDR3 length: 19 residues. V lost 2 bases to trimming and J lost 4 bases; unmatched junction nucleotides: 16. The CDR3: CASSLRGPDGGGITGELFL. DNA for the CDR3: TGTGCCAGCAGTTTAAGGGGCCCCGATGGGGGGGGTATCACCGGGGAGCTGTTTTTG.